Listed here are 29 T cell receptor beta chains from one sample, sequenced in a study of cytomegalovirus exposure and HLA in healthy donors. The PCR contained 60 Vbeta and 13 Jbeta primers. TCRdb keeps only in-frame clones here, not all; method: immunoSEQ multiplex PCR. Of about 150,000 clones in the sample, about 70% are singletons; the top ten hold about 2%. Sequences were obtained from PBMCs. The receptors were sampled from a woman in her fifties or sixties in good health and CMV-seropositive.

This chain connects TRBV13 to TRBJ2-1, with 9 bases lining up with TRBD2. The V gene's germline CDR1 is PRHDT and CDR2 FYEKMQ (reference sequence). This CDR3 comprises 15 residues. The J segment lost 7 bases and the V segment lost 8 bases, leaving 12 bases of the junction unmatched. CDR3 protein: CASHRPVAGENEQFF. As DNA, the CDR3 is TGTGCCAGCCATAGACCGGTAGCGGGAGAGAATGAGCAGTTCTTC.

A word on this clone: Mismatch with germline at one junction end may stem from a read error. The chain combines TRBV11-2 with TRBJ2-1; D is possibly TRBD2 (6 bases). The CDR3 contains 15 residues. CDR1 is SGHAT, CDR2 FQNNGV, per germline. Written as DNA, the CDR3 is TGTGCCAGCAGCCTAGATGGAGGGCCGAGGAATGAGCAGTTCTTC. Translation: CASSLDGGPRNEQFF.

V gene TRBV30 combines with J gene TRBJ1-5, with 8 bases fitting TRBD1. Germline CDR1 is GTSNPN and CDR2 is SVGIG (reference sequence). This CDR3 is built from 13 residues. The V segment lost 1 base and the J segment 5 bases; nucleotides outside the gene matches: 1. This CDR3 is CAWSAGGHQPQHF. The CDR3 nucleotides read TGTGCCTGGAGTGCAGGGGGCCATCAGCCCCAGCATTTT.

V and J are TRBV27 and TRBJ2-7, with 8 bases matching TRBD2. With V trimmed by 10 bases and J by 5 bases, 16 bases remained unmatched. Germline values: CDR1 MNHEY, CDR2 SMNVEV (reference sequence). The CDR3 loop spans 15 amino acids. The CDR3 spells CATALGGREAHEQYF. The CDR3 nucleotides read TGTGCCACCGCCCTAGGGGGGCGGGAGGCCCACGAGCAGTACTTC.

Comments on this clone: The same CDR3 also results from other DNA sequences found in this sample. V gene TRBV7-9 combines with J gene TRBJ1-5; no firm D call. The CDR3 is made up of 13 amino acids. Trimming took off 1 base at V and 7 bases at J, with 8 bases between the two ends. CDR1 and CDR2 from the germline V gene are SEHNR and FQNEAQ (reference sequence). CDR3 region: CASSLDEGQPQHF. The CDR3, as DNA: TGTGCCAGCAGCTTAGACGAGGGACAGCCCCAGCATTTT. Complete variable domain (other parts from reference TRBV7-9 and TRBJ1-5): DTGVSQNPRHKITKRGQNVTFRCDPISEHNRLYWYRQTLGQGPEFLTYFQNEAQLEKSRLLSDRFSAERPKGSFSTLEIQRTEQGDSAMYLCASSLDEGQPQHFGDGTRLSIL.

The V and J genes are TRBV6-1 and TRBJ1-1; 7 bases line up with TRBD1. Trimming removed 7 bases from V and 5 bases from J; junction bases left unmatched: 7. The CDR3 is 13 residues long. In germline, CDR1 is MNHNS, CDR2 SASEGT. The CDR3 sequence is CASIRQGGTEAFF. The CDR3 region has the DNA TGTGCCAGCATCCGACAGGGTGGGACTGAAGCTTTCTTT.

The J gene is TRBJ2-5, the V gene TRBV28; 9 bases agree with TRBD2. The CDR3 is 15 residues long. CDR1 and CDR2 (germline): MDHEN, SYDVKM. Losses at the gene ends were 2 bases for V and 2 bases for J; bases not matched to a gene: 3. CDR3 sequence reads: CASSLAGGGQETQYF. The CDR3 DNA sequence: TGTGCCAGCAGTTTAGCGGGAGGGGGGCAAGAGACCCAGTACTTC.

This clone came up a few times. The junction departs from germline at one end; a sequencing error may be responsible. The chain joins TRBV6-1 to TRBJ2-5; no clear D gene. This CDR3 has 10 amino acids. The germline V gene has CDR1 MNHNS and CDR2 SASEGT. This CDR3 is CASTEETQYF. DNA of the CDR3: TGTGCCAGCACTGAAGAGACCCAGTACTTC.

The chain couples TRBV10-3 to TRBJ1-3; TRBD1 matches 7 bases. Per the germline V gene, CDR1 is ENHRY and CDR2 is SYGVKD. Trimming cost V 4 bases and J 4 bases; bases outside gene matches: 7. This CDR3 is 15 amino acids long. CDR3 in amino acids: CAISAEQGTGNTIYF. The CDR3 DNA follows: TGTGCCATCAGTGCAGAACAGGGGACGGGAAACACCATATATTTT.

The chain employs TRBV2 and TRBJ1-1, with 9 bases matching TRBD1. V dropped 1 base and J dropped 1; count of bases not matched to a gene: 1. The CDR3 has 15 amino acids. In germline, CDR1 is SNHLY, CDR2 FYNNEI. The CDR3 region is CASSEDRGQNTEAFF. DNA for the CDR3: TGTGCCAGCAGTGAAGACAGGGGGCAGAACACTGAAGCTTTCTTT.

This clone has only one observation. The J gene is TRBJ2-4, the V gene TRBV5-4, with 7 bases identical to TRBD1. Germline V lookup: CDR1 SGHNT, CDR2 YYREEE (reference sequence). Unmatched junction bases numbered 6, after V lost 0 bases and J lost 0 bases. The length of the CDR3 is 17 residues. CDR3: CASSLGVGQLAKNIQYF. In nucleotides, the CDR3 is TGTGCCAGCAGCTTGGGGGTGGGACAGCTAGCCAAAAACATTCAGTACTTC.

In DNA, the CDR3 is TGTGCCAGCAGGTCTCGACAGGGGAACACTGAAGCTTTCTTT. This gives the protein CASRSRQGNTEAFF. J is TRBJ1-1 and V is TRBV2; TRBD1 matches 7 bases. The CDR3 runs to 14 residues. The V and J ends lost 6 bases and 1 base, in that order; junction bases with no gene match: 5. Germline values: CDR1 SNHLY, CDR2 FYNNEI.

This clone was seen more than once but under ten times. V gene TRBV9 combines with J gene TRBJ2-1; perhaps TRBD2 as D (6 bases). The CDR3 loop spans 16 amino acids. Trimming cost V 4 bases and J 2 bases, with 16 bases left between them. Germline loops: CDR1 SGDLS, CDR2 YYNGEE. The CDR3 loop is CASSRGGAETYNEQFF. In DNA, the CDR3 is TGTGCCAGCAGCAGAGGAGGGGCAGAGACCTACAATGAGCAGTTCTTC.

CDR3 DNA sequence: TGTGCCAGCAGTGAATGGGACAGGGGGGCCTACGAGCAGTACTTC. The encoded protein is CASSEWDRGAYEQYF. V and J are TRBV6-1 and TRBJ2-7; TRBD1 aligns across 11 bases. Germline V CDR1 and CDR2: MNHNS, SASEGT. V lost 2 bases, J lost 2 bases, and 2 bases stayed unmatched. The CDR3 runs to 15 residues.

The chain is built from TRBV7-9 and TRBJ1-2, with D possibly being TRBD1 (6 bases). Trimming shortened V by 5 bases and J by 1 base, and 11 bases separated the two germline ends. CDR3 length: 14 amino acids. CDR1 and CDR2 (germline): SEHNR, FQNEAQ (reference sequence). This chain's CDR3 is CASSPRQVNYGYTF. CDR3 coding DNA: TGTGCCAGCAGCCCCCGACAGGTTAACTATGGCTACACCTTC.

J is TRBJ1-5 and V is TRBV28; D unresolved. The V and J ends lost 5 bases and 0 bases respectively, with 8 bases between them. Per germline, CDR1 MDHEN and CDR2 SYDVKM. The CDR3 is made up of 14 amino acids. CDR3 loop: CASSRTGSNQPQHF. Written as DNA, the CDR3 is TGTGCCAGCAGTCGGACTGGTAGCAATCAGCCCCAGCATTTT.

CDR3 nucleotides: TGTGCCAGCAGTTACTCGACAGGGGGGGAAGAGCAGTACTTC. Amino acids: CASSYSTGGEEQYF. The V and J genes are TRBV6-5 and TRBJ2-7, with 9 nucleotides matching TRBD1. This CDR3 is 14 amino acids long. Losses at the gene ends were 0 bases for V and 7 bases for J; bases not matched to a gene: 4. From germline, CDR1 is MNHEY and CDR2 SVGAGI.

This sequence joins TRBV6-5 and TRBJ2-4, with D possibly TRBD2 on 5 matching bases. Germline CDR1 reads MNHEY; CDR2 reads SVGAGI. Trimming pared 4 bases from V and 4 bases from J, leaving 8 bases between. CDR3 size: 13 residues. CDR3 sequence (DNA): TGTGCCAGCAGTTCACGGAGGAAAAACATTCAGTACTTC. Encoded protein: CASSSRRKNIQYF.

This clone was observed a few times. The chain couples TRBV6-4 to TRBJ1-1; 7 bases match TRBD1. Looked up from germline, CDR1 is MRHNA and CDR2 is SNTAGT. The junction had 2 bases not matched to a gene; V was cut back by 6 bases and J by 4 bases. The CDR3 contains 12 residues. The CDR3 sequence is CASSSGGTEAFF. The CDR3 DNA is TGTGCCAGCAGCTCAGGGGGCACTGAAGCTTTCTTT.

The chain joins TRBV27 to TRBJ2-2, with 7 bases identical to TRBD1. Germline trimming cut 1 base from V and 6 bases from J; bases unmatched to any gene: 5. This CDR3 region has 15 residues. CDR1 MNHEY and CDR2 SMNVEV come from the germline V gene (reference sequence). As DNA, the CDR3 is TGTGCCAGCAGTTTATATCCGACAGGGCCCGGGGAGCTGTTTTTT. It codes for CASSLYPTGPGELFF.

V is TRBV5-1 and J is TRBJ2-2; tentative D call: TRBD1 (5 bases). The CDR3 is made up of 15 amino acids. The ends were cut back, 5 bases at V and 5 bases at J, with 16 bases in the middle. Looked up from germline, CDR1 is SGHRS and CDR2 is YFSETQ. CDR3 loop: CASSDEARGTGELFF. The DNA of the CDR3 is TGCGCCAGCAGTGACGAGGCTAGGGGTACCGGGGAGCTGTTTTTT.

This clone appeared a single time. This chain joins TRBV9 and TRBJ2-3, with 11 bases identical to TRBD2. The V segment lost 3 bases and the J segment 1 base; nucleotides outside the gene matches: 7. Germline V gives CDR1 SGDLS, CDR2 YYNGEE. This CDR3 contains 17 residues. The CDR3 protein is CASSALAGVGGTDTQYF. DNA for the CDR3: TGTGCCAGCAGCGCACTAGCGGGAGTGGGGGGCACAGATACGCAGTATTTT.

The count of this clone is one. The chain employs TRBV9 and TRBJ2-1; 7 bases align to TRBD2. The CDR3 length is 15 residues. The germline V gene has CDR1 SGDLS and CDR2 YYNGEE. J lost 2 bases, V lost 2 bases, and 4 bases had no gene match. CDR3 protein: CASSVTGTTYNEQFF. The CDR3 bases are TGTGCCAGCAGCGTGACCGGGACTACCTACAATGAGCAGTTCTTC.

CDR3 nucleotides: TGTGCCAGCAGCTACAGGGTGGGGGAAAAACTGTTTTTT. It codes for CASSYRVGEKLFF. The rearrangement uses TRBV2 and TRBJ1-4; TRBD1 might be the D (6 bases). In germline, CDR1 is SNHLY, CDR2 FYNNEI. The ends were cut back, 6 bases at V and 8 bases at J, with 13 bases in the middle. The CDR3 contains 13 residues.

V usage is TRBV5-5 and J usage is TRBJ1-2; D might be TRBD1 (5 bases). The V and J ends lost 3 bases and 4 bases respectively, with 22 bases between them. From germline, CDR1 is SGHKS and CDR2 YYEKEE (reference sequence). The CDR3 is made up of 17 amino acids. CDR3 sequence reads: CASSSHATDRGAYGYTF. CDR3 nucleotides: TGTGCCAGCAGCTCCCATGCTACGGACCGTGGGGCCTATGGCTACACCTTC.

V gene TRBV5-1 combines with J gene TRBJ2-7; 11 positions match TRBD2. Losses at the gene ends were 6 bases for V and 4 bases for J; bases not matched to a gene: 12. Germline assignment: CDR1 SGHRS and CDR2 YFSETQ. This CDR3 is 16 amino acids long. CDR3 nucleotides: TGCGCCAGCACCATCGATGGGGCTAGCGGGGGGTACGAGCAGTACTTC. Protein: CASTIDGASGGYEQYF.

The chain links TRBV9 to TRBJ2-7; 9 positions agree with TRBD2. Trimming cost V 0 bases and J 0 bases; bases outside gene matches: 4. Germline-derived CDR1 and CDR2 are SGDLS and YYNGEE. This CDR3 region has 16 residues. The CDR3 region is CASSVGPAGGSYEQYF. For the CDR3, the DNA is TGTGCCAGCAGCGTAGGACCAGCGGGAGGCTCCTACGAGCAGTACTTC.

The chain has TRBV10-3 and TRBJ2-2; D is possibly TRBD1 (6 bases). Trimming removed 4 bases at V and 2 bases at J, with 14 bases between. CDR1 is ENHRY and CDR2 is SYGVKD in the germline V gene. This CDR3 comprises 16 residues. CDR3 sequence: CAISGGAGVNTGELFF. As DNA, the CDR3 is TGTGCCATCAGTGGGGGCGCAGGGGTCAACACCGGGGAGCTGTTTTTT.

The chain uses TRBV11-2 and TRBJ2-1; TRBD1 matches 7 bases. CDR1 is SGHAT, CDR2 FQNNGV, per germline. The V gene end was trimmed by 1 base and the J gene end by 10 bases; junction bases not matched to a gene: 7. CDR3 size: 14 residues. CDR3 nucleotide sequence: TGTGCCAGCAGCTTAGCACCTGCAGGGGGAGAGCAGTTCTTC. Amino acid sequence: CASSLAPAGGEQFF.